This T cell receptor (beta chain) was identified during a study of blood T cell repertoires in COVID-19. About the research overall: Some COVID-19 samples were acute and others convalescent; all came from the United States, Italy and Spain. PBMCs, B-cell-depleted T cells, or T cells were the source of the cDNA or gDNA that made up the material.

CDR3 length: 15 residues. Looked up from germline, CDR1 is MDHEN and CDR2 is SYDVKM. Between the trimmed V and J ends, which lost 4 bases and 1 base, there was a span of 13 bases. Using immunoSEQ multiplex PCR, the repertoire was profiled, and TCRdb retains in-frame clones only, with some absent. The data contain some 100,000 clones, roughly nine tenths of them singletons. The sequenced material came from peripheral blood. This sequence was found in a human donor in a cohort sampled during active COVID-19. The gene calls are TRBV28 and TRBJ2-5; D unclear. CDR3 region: CASSSDGAPQETQYF. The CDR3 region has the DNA TGTGCCAGCAGTTCCGATGGAGCCCCCCAAGAGACCCAGTACTTC.